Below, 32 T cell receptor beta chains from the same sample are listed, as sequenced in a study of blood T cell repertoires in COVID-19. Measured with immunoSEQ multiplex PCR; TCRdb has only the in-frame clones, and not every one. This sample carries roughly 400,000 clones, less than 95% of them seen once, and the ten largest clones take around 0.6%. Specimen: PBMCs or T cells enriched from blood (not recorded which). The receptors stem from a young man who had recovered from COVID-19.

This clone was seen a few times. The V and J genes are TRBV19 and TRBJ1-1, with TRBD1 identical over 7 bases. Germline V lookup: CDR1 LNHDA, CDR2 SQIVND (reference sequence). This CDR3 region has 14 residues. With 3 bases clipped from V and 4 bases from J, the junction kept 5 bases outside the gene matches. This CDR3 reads CASSMGRGVTEAFF. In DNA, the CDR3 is TGTGCCAGTAGTATGGGCAGGGGGGTCACTGAAGCTTTCTTT.

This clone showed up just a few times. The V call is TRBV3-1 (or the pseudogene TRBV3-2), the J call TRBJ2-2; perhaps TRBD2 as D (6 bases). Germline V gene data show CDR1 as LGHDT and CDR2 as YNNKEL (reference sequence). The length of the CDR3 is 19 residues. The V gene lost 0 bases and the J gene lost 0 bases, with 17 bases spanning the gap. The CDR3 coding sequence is TGTGCCAGCAGCCAAGATCGTGAGGGCGGGACTGCGAACACCGGGGAGCTGTTTTTT. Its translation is CASSQDREGGTANTGELFF.

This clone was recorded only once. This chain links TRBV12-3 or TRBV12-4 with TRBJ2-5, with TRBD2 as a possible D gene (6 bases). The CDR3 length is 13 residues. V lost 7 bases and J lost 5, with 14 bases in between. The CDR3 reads CASTREEGETQYF. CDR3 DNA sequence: TGTGCCAGCACGAGGGAGGAAGGGGAGACCCAGTACTTC.

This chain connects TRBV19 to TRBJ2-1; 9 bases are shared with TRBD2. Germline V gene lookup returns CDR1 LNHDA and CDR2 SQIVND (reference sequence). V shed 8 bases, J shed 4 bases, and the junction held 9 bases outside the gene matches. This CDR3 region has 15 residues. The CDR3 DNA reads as TGTGCCAGTCGCGACGGGCTAGCGGGGTACAATGAGCAGTTCTTC. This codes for CASRDGLAGYNEQFF.

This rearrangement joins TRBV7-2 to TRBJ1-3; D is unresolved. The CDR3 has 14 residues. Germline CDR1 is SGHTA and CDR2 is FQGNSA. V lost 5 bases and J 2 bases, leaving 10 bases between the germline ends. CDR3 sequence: CASSPSGTGNTIYF. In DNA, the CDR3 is TGTGCCAGCAGCCCCAGCGGGACTGGAAACACCATATATTTT.

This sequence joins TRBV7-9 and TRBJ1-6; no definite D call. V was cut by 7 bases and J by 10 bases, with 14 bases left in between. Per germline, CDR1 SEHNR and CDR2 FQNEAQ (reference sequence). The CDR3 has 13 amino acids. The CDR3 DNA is TGTGCCAGCACCACGGAGGGAGGGTCACCCCTCCACTTT. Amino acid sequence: CASTTEGGSPLHF. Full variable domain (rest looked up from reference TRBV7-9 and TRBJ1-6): DTGVSQNPRHKITKRGQNVTFRCDPISEHNRLYWYRQTLGQGPEFLTYFQNEAQLEKSRLLSDRFSAERPKGSFSTLEIQRTEQGDSAMYLCASTTEGGSPLHFGNGTRLTVT.

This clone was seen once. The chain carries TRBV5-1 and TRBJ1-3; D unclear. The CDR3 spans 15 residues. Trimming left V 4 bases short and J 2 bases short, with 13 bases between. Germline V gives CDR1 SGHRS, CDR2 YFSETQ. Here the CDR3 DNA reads TGCGCCAGCAGCCCCAACAGAGAGACTGGAAACACCATATATTTT. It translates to CASSPNRETGNTIYF.

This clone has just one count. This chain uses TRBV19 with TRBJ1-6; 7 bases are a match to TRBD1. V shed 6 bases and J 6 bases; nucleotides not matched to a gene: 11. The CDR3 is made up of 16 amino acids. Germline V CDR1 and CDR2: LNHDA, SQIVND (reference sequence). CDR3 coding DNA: TGTGCCAGTAGATCATCGGACAGGCGGACTAATTCACCCCTCCACTTT. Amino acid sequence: CASRSSDRRTNSPLHF.

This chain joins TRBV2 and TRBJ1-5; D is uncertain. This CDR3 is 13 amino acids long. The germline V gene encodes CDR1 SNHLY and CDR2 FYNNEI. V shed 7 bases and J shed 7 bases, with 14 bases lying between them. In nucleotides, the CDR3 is TGTGCCAGCAATCCCCAGGAGGGCCAGCCCCAGCATTTT. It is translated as CASNPQEGQPQHF.

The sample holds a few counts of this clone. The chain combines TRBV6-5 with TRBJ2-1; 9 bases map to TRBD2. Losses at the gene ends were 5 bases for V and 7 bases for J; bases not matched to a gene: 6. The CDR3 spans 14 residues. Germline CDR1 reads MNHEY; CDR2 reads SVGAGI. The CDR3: CASSLLAGRNEQFF. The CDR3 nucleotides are TGTGCCAGCAGTCTGCTAGCGGGAAGAAATGAGCAGTTCTTC.

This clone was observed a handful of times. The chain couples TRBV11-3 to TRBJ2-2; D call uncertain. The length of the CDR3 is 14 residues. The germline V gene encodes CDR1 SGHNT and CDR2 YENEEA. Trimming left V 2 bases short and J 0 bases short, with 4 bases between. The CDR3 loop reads CASSLTANTGELFF. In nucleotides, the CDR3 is TGTGCCAGCAGCTTAACAGCGAACACCGGGGAGCTGTTTTTT.

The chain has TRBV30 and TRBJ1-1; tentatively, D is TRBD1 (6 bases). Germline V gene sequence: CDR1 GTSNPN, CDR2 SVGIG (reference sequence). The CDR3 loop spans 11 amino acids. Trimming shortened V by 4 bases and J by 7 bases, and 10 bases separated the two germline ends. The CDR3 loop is CAWNDRNEAFF. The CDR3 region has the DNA TGTGCCTGGAATGACAGGAATGAAGCTTTCTTT.

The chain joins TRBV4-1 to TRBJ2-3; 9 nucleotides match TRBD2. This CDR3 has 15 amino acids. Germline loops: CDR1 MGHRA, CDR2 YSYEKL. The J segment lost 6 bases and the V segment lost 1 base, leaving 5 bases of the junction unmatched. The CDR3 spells CASSQVAGGPDTQYF. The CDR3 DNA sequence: TGCGCCAGCAGCCAAGTGGCGGGGGGGCCCGATACGCAGTATTTT.

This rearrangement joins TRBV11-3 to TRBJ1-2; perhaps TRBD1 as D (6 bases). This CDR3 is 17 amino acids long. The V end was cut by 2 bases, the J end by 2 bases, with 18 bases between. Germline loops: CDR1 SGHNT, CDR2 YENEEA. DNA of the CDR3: TGTGCCAGCAGCTTATCGGACAGCAAGAAAGGAAACTATGGCTACACCTTC. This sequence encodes CASSLSDSKKGNYGYTF. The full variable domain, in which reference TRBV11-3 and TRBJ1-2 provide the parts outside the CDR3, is EAGVVQSPRYKIIEKKQPVAFWCNPISGHNTLYWYLQNLGQGPELLIRYENEEAVDDSQLPKDRFSAERLKGVDSTLKIQPAELGDSAVYLCASSLSDSKKGNYGYTFGSGTRLTVV.

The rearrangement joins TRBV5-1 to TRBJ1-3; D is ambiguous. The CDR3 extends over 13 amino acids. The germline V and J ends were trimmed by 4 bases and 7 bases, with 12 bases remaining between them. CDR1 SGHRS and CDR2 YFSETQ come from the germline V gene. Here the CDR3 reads CASSGDPVNTIYF. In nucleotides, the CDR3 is TGCGCCAGCAGCGGAGACCCGGTCAACACCATATATTTT. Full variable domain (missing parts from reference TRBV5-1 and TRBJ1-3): KAGVTQTPRYLIKTRGQQVTLSCSPISGHRSVSWYQQTPGQGLQFLFEYFSETQRNKGNFPGRFSGRQFSNSRSEMNVSTLELGDSALYLCASSGDPVNTIYFGEGSWLTVV.

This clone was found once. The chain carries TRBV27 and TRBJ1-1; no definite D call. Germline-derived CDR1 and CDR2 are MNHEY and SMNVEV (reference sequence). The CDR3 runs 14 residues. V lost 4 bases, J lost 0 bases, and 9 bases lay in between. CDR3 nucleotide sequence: TGTGCCAGCAGTTCCAGCGCCCTGAACACTGAAGCTTTCTTT. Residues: CASSSSALNTEAFF.

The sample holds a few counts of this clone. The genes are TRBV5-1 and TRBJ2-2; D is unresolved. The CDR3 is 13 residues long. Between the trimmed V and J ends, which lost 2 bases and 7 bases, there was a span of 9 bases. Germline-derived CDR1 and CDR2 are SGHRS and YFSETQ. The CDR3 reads CASSFQHDGELFF. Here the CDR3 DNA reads TGCGCCAGCAGCTTCCAACACGACGGGGAGCTGTTTTTT.

Here the CDR3 reads CASSTRLVWDSSYNEQFF. The CDR3 DNA follows: TGCGCCAGCAGCACTCGACTTGTGTGGGACAGCTCCTACAATGAGCAGTTCTTC. V usage is TRBV5-1 and J usage is TRBJ2-1; TRBD1 agrees at 7 bases. Germline CDR1 is SGHRS and CDR2 is YFSETQ. This CDR3 region has 18 residues. The ends lost 4 bases at V and 0 bases at J; junction bases unmatched: 13.

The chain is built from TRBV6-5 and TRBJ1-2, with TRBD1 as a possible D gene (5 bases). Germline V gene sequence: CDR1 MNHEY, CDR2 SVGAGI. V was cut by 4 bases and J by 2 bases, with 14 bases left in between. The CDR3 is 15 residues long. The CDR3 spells CASSLGRGENYGYTF. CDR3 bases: TGTGCCAGCAGTTTGGGGCGGGGAGAAAACTATGGCTACACCTTC.

This CDR3 is CASRASGSYEQFF. The DNA of the CDR3 is TGTGCCAGCAGGGCTAGCGGGAGCTATGAGCAGTTCTTC. The rearrangement uses TRBV11-2 and TRBJ2-1; TRBD2 matches 10 bases. Germline CDR1 and CDR2: SGHAT and FQNNGV. This CDR3 region has 13 residues. V gave up 6 bases and J gave up 8 bases; unmatched junction bases: 4. The entire variable domain, with the rest obtained from reference TRBV11-2 and TRBJ2-1, is as follows: EAGVAQSPRYKIIEKRQSVAFWCNPISGHATLYWYQQILGQGPKLLIQFQNNGVVDDSQLPKDRFSAERLKGVDSTLKIQPAKLEDSAVYLCASRASGSYEQFFGPGTRLTVL.

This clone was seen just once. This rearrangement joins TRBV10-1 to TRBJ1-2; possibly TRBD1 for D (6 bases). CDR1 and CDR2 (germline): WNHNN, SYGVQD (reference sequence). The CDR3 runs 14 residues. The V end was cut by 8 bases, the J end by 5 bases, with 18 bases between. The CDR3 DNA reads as TGCGCCAGCTCAACGTCAGGGGACCCGTATGGCTACACCTTC. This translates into CASSTSGDPYGYTF.

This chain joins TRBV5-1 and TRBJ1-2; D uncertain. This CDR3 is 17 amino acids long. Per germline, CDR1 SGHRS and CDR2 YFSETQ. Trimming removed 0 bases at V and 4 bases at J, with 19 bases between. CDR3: CASSLGATTNLIYGYTF. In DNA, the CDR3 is TGCGCCAGCAGCTTGGGGGCGACGACGAACCTGATCTATGGCTACACCTTC. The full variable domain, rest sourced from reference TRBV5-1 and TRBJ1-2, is KAGVTQTPRYLIKTRGQQVTLSCSPISGHRSVSWYQQTPGQGLQFLFEYFSETQRNKGNFPGRFSGRQFSNSRSEMNVSTLELGDSALYLCASSLGATTNLIYGYTFGSGTRLTVV.

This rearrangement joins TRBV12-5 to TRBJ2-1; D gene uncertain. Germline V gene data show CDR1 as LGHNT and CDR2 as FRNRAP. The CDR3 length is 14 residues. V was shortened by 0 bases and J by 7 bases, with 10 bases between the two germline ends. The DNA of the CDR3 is TGTGCTAGTGGTTTGGTAGAACGGTGGAATGAGCAGTTCTTC. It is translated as CASGLVERWNEQFF.

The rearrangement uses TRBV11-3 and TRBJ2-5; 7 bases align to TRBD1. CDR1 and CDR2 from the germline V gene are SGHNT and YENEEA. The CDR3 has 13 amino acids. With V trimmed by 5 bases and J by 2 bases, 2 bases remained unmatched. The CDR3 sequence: CASSRGQQETQYF. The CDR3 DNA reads TGTGCCAGCAGCAGGGGACAGCAAGAGACCCAGTACTTC.

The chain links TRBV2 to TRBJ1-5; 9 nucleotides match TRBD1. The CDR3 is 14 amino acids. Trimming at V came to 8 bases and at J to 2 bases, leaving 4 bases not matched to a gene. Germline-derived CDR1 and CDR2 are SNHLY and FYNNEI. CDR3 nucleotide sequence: TGTGCCAGCCAGGGACAGGGAGGCAATCAGCCCCAGCATTTT. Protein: CASQGQGGNQPQHF.

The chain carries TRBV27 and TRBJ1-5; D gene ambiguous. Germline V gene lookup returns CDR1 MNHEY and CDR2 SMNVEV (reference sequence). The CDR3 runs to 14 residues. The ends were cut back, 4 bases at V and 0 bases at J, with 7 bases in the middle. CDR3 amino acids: CASSYSYSNQPQHF. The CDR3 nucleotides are TGTGCCAGCAGTTATAGTTATAGCAATCAGCCCCAGCATTTT.

The CDR3 bases are TGCAGCGTCTTGACAGGGGCTCGAGAGACCCAGTACTTC. As protein: CSVLTGARETQYF. V usage is TRBV29-1 and J usage is TRBJ2-5, with 8 bases identical to TRBD1. Germline V gene sequence: CDR1 SQVTM, CDR2 ANQGSEA. The V segment lost 6 bases and the J segment 4 bases; nucleotides outside the gene matches: 7. The CDR3 runs 13 residues.

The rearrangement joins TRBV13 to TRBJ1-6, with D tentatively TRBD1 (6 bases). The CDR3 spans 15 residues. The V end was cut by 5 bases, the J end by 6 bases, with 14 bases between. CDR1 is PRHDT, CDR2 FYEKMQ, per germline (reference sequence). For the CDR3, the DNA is TGTGCCAGCAGCCCCAGCGGGGGCAGTAATTCACCCCTCCACTTT. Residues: CASSPSGGSNSPLHF.

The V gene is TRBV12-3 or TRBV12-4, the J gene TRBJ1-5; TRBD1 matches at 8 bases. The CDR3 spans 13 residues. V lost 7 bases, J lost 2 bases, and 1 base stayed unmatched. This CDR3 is CASTGQGNQPQHF. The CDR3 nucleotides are TGTGCCAGCACGGGACAGGGCAATCAGCCCCAGCATTTT.

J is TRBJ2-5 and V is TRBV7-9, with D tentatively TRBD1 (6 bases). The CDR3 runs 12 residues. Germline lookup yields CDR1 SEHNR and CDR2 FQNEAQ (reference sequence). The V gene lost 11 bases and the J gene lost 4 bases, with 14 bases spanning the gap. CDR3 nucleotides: TGTGCCGAGGGGGTTGATGGAGAGACCCAGTACTTC. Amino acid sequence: CAEGVDGETQYF.

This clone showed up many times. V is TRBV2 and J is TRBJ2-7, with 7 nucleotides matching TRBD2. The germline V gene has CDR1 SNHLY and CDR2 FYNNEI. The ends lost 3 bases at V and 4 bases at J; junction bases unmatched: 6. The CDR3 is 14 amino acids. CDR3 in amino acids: CASSELAELYEQYF. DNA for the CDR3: TGTGCCAGCAGTGAGCTAGCGGAACTTTACGAGCAGTACTTC.

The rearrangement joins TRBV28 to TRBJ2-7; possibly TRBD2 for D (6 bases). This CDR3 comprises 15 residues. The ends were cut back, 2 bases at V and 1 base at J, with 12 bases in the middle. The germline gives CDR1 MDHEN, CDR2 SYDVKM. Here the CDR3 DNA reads TGTGCCAGCAGTTTAGGCGGGACCCTATCCTACGAGCAGTACTTC. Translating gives CASSLGGTLSYEQYF. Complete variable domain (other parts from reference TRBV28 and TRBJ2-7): DVKVTQSSRYLVKRTGEKVFLECVQDMDHENMFWYRQDPGLGLRLIYFSYDVKMKEKGDIPEGYSVSREKKERFSLILESASTNQTSMYLCASSLGGTLSYEQYFGPGTRLTVT.